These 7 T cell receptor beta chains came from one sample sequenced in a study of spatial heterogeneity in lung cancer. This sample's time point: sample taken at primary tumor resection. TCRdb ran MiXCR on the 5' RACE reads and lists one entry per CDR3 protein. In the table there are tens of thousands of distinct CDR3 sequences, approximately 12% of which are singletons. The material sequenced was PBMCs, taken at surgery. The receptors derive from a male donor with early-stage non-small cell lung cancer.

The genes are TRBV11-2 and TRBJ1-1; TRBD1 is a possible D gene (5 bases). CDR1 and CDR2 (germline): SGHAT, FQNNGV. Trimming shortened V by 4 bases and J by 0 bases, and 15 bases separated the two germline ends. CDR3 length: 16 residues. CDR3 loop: CASSSTRRTMNTEAFF. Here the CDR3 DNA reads TGTGCCAGCAGCTCTACCCGGCGGACAATGAACACTGAAGCTTTCTTT.

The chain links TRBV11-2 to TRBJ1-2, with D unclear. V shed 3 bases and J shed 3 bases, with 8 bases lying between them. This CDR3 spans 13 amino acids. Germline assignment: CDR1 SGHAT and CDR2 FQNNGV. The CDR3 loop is CASSFENDYGYTF. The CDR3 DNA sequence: TGTGCCAGCAGCTTCGAAAACGACTATGGCTACACCTTC.

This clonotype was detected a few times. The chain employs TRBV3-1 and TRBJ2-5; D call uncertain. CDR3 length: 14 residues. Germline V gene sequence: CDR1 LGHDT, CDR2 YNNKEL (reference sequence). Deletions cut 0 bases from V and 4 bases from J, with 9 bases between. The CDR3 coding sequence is TGTGCCAGCAGCCAAGAAAACATCTTAGAGACCCAGTACTTC. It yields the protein CASSQENILETQYF.

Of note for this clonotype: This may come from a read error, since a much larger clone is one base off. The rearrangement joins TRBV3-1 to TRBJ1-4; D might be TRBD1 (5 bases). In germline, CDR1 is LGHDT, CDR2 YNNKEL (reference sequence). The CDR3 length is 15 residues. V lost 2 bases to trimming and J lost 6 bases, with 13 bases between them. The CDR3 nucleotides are TGTGCCAGCAGCCAAAACCCACAGGCAGATGAAAAACTGTTTTTT. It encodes CASSQNPQADEKLFF.

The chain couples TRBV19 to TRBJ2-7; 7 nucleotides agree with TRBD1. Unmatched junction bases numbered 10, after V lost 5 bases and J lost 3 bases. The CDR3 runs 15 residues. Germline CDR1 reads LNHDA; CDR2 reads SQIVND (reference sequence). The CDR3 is CASSLGTEPIYEQYF. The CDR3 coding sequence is TGTGCCAGTAGTCTGGGGACAGAACCGATCTACGAGCAGTACTTC.

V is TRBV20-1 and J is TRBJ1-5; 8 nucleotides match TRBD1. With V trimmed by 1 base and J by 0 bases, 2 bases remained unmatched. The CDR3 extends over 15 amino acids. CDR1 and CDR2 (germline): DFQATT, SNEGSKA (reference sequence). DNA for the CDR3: TGCAGTGCTAGAGGACAGGGGCCTAGCAATCAGCCCCAGCATTTT. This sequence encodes CSARGQGPSNQPQHF.

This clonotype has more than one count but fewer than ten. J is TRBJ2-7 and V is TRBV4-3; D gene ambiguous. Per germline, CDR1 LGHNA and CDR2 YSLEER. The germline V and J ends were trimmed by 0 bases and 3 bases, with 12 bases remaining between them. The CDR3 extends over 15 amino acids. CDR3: CASSQEFGFNYEQYF. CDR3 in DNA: TGCGCCAGCAGCCAAGAATTCGGCTTTAACTACGAGCAGTACTTC.